This T cell receptor beta chain was captured by sequencing in a study of T cells in lung cancer brain metastases. On the study more broadly: Median interval between primary and brain metastasis specimen acquisition was 300 to 350 days.

Germline V gene lookup returns CDR1 MNHEY and CDR2 SMNVEV (reference sequence). The CDR3 is 14 residues long. The ends lost 5 bases at V and 2 bases at J; junction bases unmatched: 6. The assay was immunoSEQ multiplex PCR, and TCRdb's table has in-frame clones only and misses some. The sample holds over 4,500 clones, roughly 84% seen once. Either synchronous oligometastatic disease or delayed solitary brain metastasis recurrence led to resection. The receptor's source is a woman aged 45-59 years with non-small cell lung cancer. Sequencing was done on a sample of tumor tissue from the primary lung tumor. The chain joins TRBV27 to TRBJ2-7; 7 nucleotides line up with TRBD1. CDR3 sequence: CASSKGQVTYEQYF. The CDR3 bases are TGTGCCAGCAGTAAAGGACAGGTGACCTACGAGCAGTACTTC.